The clone carrying this T cell receptor beta chain has a handful of counts. Its target is not known. The authors ran a second PCR of about 7 to 11 cycles using a sample-barcoded 5' primer and a J-beta primer mix. TCRdb ran MiXCR on the 5' RACE reads and lists one entry per CDR3 protein. The table lists roughly 800,000 distinct CDR3 sequences, roughly 24% of them singletons, with about 3% in the top ten. V dropped 6 bases and J dropped 0; count of bases not matched to a gene: 4. CDR1 and CDR2 from the germline V gene are ENHRY and SYGVKD. The CDR3 covers 14 residues. The data derive from a study of blood T cells in healthy people across ages. Overall study results and limits: Both naive CD4+ cell counts and diversity were greater in long-lived donors than in aged donors.

The sample was also linked to a second study, of T cells of mothers and their children. That source adds: Each child contributed around 3 million TCR beta CDR3 reads, while each mother contributed over 9.5 million.

Sample: blood. The receptor was isolated from a boy between 10 and 17 years old in good health. V gene TRBV10-3 combines with J gene TRBJ2-5; 7 bases fit TRBD1. The CDR3 sequence is CAIRWDSNQETQYF. Written as DNA, the CDR3 is TGTGCCATCAGATGGGACAGCAACCAAGAGACCCAGTACTTC.